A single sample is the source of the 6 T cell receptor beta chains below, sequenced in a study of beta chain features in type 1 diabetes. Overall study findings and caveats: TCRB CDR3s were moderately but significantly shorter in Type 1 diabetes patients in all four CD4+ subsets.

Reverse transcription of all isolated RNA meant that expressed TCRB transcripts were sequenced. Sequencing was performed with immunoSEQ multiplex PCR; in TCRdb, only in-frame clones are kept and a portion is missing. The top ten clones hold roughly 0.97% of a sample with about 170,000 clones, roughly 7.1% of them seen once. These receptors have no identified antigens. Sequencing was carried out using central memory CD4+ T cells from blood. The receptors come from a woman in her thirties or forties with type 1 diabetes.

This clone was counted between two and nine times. CDR3 in amino acids: CASSSRTSGRAGEQFF. The CDR3 nucleotides read TGTGCCAGCAGCTCCAGGACTAGCGGGAGGGCCGGTGAGCAGTTCTTC. The V call is TRBV13, the J call TRBJ2-1, with 15 bases fitting TRBD2. CDR1 and CDR2 from the germline V gene are PRHDT and FYEKMQ (reference sequence). The CDR3 totals 16 residues. With 4 bases clipped from V and 9 bases from J, the junction kept 7 bases outside the gene matches.

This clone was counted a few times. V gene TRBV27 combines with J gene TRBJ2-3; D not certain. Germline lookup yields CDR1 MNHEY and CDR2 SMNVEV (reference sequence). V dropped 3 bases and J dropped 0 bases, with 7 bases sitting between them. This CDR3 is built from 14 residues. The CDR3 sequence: CASSFLLSTDTQYF. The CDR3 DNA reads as TGTGCCAGCAGTTTTCTCCTTAGCACAGATACGCAGTATTTT.

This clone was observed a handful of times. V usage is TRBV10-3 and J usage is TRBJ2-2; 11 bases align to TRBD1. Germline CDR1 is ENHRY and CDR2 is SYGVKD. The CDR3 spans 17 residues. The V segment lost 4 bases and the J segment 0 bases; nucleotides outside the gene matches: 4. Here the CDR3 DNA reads TGTGCCATCAGTGGCCCGGGACAGGGGGCGAACACCGGGGAGCTGTTTTTT. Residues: CAISGPGQGANTGELFF.

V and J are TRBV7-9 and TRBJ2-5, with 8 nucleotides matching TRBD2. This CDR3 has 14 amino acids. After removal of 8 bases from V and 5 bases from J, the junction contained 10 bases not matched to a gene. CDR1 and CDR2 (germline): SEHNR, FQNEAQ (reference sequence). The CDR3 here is CASARNAGGETQYF. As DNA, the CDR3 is TGTGCCAGCGCCCGCAACGCGGGAGGTGAGACCCAGTACTTC.

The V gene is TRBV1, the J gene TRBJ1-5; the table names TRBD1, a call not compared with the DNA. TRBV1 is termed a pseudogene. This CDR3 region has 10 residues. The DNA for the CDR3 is TGCACAGGGGGCAATCAGCCCCAGCATTTT. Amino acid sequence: CTGGNQPQHF.

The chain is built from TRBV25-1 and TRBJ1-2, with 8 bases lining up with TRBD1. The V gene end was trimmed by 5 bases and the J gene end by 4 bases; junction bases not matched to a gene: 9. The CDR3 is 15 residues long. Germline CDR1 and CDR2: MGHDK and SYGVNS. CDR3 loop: CASSPTPDRGYGYTF. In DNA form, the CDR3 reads TGTGCCAGCAGTCCCACCCCCGACAGGGGCTATGGCTACACCTTC.